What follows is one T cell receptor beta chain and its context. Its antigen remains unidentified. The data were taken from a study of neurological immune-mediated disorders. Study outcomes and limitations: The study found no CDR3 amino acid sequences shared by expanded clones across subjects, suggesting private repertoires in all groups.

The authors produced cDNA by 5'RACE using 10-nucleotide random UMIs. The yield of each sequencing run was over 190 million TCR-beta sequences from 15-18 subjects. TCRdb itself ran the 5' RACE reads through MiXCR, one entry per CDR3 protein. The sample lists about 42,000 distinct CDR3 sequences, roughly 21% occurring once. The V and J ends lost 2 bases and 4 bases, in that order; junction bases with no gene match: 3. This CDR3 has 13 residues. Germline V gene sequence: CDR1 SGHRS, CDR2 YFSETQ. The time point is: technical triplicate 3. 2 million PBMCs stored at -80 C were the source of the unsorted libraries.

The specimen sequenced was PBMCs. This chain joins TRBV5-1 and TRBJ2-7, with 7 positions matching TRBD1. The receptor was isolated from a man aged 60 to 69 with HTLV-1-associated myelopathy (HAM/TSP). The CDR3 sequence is CASSFGQDYEQYF. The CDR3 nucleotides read TGCGCCAGCAGCTTCGGACAGGATTACGAGCAGTACTTC.